The present T cell receptor beta chain was sequenced within a study of T cell responses to AZD1222 COVID-19 vaccine. General study findings and limits: White British donors predominated, females outnumbered males, and clonal diversity was possibly underestimated.

As to this clone: Antigen specificity is unknown.

The V end was cut by 6 bases, the J end by 4 bases, with 20 bases between. The CDR3 contains 15 residues. The germline V gene encodes CDR1 SGHNT and CDR2 YYREEE (reference sequence). Sequenced by immunoSEQ multiplex PCR; TCRdb stores in-frame clones only, minus some. The sample contains around 120,000 clones, 90% to 95% of which appear only once. The chain uses TRBV5-4 and TRBJ2-7; possibly TRBD2 for D (5 bases). The sample was peripheral blood, taken 28 days after the second AZD1222 dose. This receptor was obtained from an adult who received the AZD1222 COVID-19 vaccine. The CDR3: CASTEPGKPPYEQYF. CDR3 sequence (DNA): TGTGCCAGCACCGAACCCGGGAAACCTCCTTACGAGCAGTACTTC.